Below are 31 T cell receptor beta chains sequenced from a single sample in a study of CD8+CD57+ T cells in acquired aplastic anemia. Investigators profiled TCR beta VDJ and CDR3 from genomic DNA template. TCRdb called the reads again in MiXCR, with one record for every CDR3 protein. The sample gives roughly 200,000 distinct CDR3 sequences, more than 60% of which show up once; under 55% is in the top ten. Before being chosen for sequencing, patients had shown CD8+CD57+ cell expansion by flow cytometry. Sequencing was performed on sorted CD4+, CD8+, or CD8+CD57+ T cells (not recorded which) from PBMCs. The receptors were gathered from a human donor with aplastic anemia.

This rearrangement joins TRBV25-1 to TRBJ1-2, with D unclear. Trimming took 5 bases from V and 8 from J, leaving 12 bases between them. Germline CDR1 is MGHDK and CDR2 is SYGVNS. The CDR3 has 12 residues. CDR3 coding DNA: TGTGCCAGCAGTCTTGGGGTAAGGGGCTACACCTTC. The encoded protein is CASSLGVRGYTF.

The rearrangement uses TRBV7-4 and TRBJ2-3, with D tentatively TRBD1 (6 bases). The V gene lost 6 bases and the J gene lost 2 bases, with 15 bases spanning the gap. CDR3 length: 15 residues. Germline V gene lookup returns CDR1 SGHVT and CDR2 SQSDAQ. CDR3 amino acids: CASSLLGGFTDTQYF. CDR3 coding DNA: TGTGCCAGCAGTCTATTAGGGGGATTCACAGATACGCAGTATTTT.

The genes are TRBV7-8 and TRBJ2-7; TRBD2 matches at 7 bases. V gave up 10 bases and J gave up 7 bases; unmatched junction bases: 7. The CDR3 extends over 11 amino acids. Germline V gene sequence: CDR1 SGHVS, CDR2 FQNEAQ. The CDR3 region is CATERGMEQYF. As DNA, the CDR3 is TGTGCCACCGAGCGGGGTATGGAGCAGTACTTC. Filled out from reference TRBV7-8 and TRBJ2-7, the complete variable domain reads GAGVSQSPRYKVAKRGQDVALRCDPISGHVSLFWYQQALGQGPEFLTYFQNEAQLDKSGLPSDRFFAERPEGSVSTLKIQRTQQEDSAVYLCATERGMEQYFGPGTRLTVT.

V is TRBV19 and J is TRBJ1-6, with D tentatively TRBD1 (5 bases). Germline V gene sequence: CDR1 LNHDA, CDR2 SQIVND (reference sequence). The CDR3 has 13 amino acids. V was pared by 8 bases and J by 8 bases, with 13 bases between. CDR3 in amino acids: CASEEGWDSPLHF. The CDR3 DNA is TGTGCCAGTGAGGAGGGGTGGGATTCACCCCTCCACTTT. Based on the CDR3 plus reference TRBV19 and TRBJ1-6, the full variable domain is DGGITQSPKYLFRKEGQNVTLSCEQNLNHDAMYWYRQDPGQGLRLIYYSQIVNDFQKGDIAEGYSVSREKKESFPLTVTSAQKNPTAFYLCASEEGWDSPLHFGNGTRLTVT.

This chain links TRBV9 with TRBJ2-5; TRBD1 might be the D (6 bases). CDR1 is SGDLS and CDR2 is YYNGEE in the germline V gene. Trimming took 4 bases from V and 12 from J, leaving 16 bases between them. The CDR3 length is 12 residues. CDR3 residues: CASSLWTEMKYF. DNA of the CDR3: TGTGCCAGCAGCTTGTGGACAGAGATGAAGTACTTC.

This clonotype was picked up a small number of times. The chain has TRBV7-9 and TRBJ1-3; 7 bases match TRBD1. This CDR3 spans 16 amino acids. CDR1 is SEHNR and CDR2 is FQNEAQ in the germline V gene (reference sequence). J was trimmed by 4 bases and V by 5 bases; bases with no gene match: 11. The CDR3 DNA reads TGTGCCAGCAGCGCACAGGGGCCGTTATCCGGAAACACCATATATTTT. This gives the protein CASSAQGPLSGNTIYF.

This clonotype has just one count. The chain employs TRBV5-1 and TRBJ1-2; D remains ambiguous. Germline V gene data show CDR1 as SGHRS and CDR2 as YFSETQ. The CDR3 totals 13 residues. V dropped 2 bases and J dropped 6 bases, with 11 bases sitting between them. This CDR3 is CASSLRGGDGYTF. The CDR3 DNA is TGCGCCAGCAGCTTACGGGGTGGGGATGGCTACACCTTC.

This clonotype has just a few counts. The chain recombines TRBV2 with TRBJ1-6; possibly TRBD1 for D (5 bases). Germline CDR1 reads SNHLY; CDR2 reads FYNNEI. The CDR3 is 15 amino acids. V was cut by 4 bases and J by 10 bases, with 17 bases left in between. CDR3 DNA: TGTGCCAGCAGTGTGAGGGACCTCCGGGGGTCACCCCTCCACTTT. The encoded protein is CASSVRDLRGSPLHF.

CDR3 sequence: CASRLEASVETQYF. DNA for the CDR3: TGTGCCAGCAGATTAGAGGCTAGCGTGGAGACCCAGTACTTC. This chain links TRBV7-3 with TRBJ2-5; possibly TRBD2 for D (6 bases). V was trimmed by 6 bases and J by 5 bases, leaving 16 bases between them. CDR1 SGHTA and CDR2 FQGTGA come from the germline V gene. The CDR3 spans 14 residues.

This clonotype showed up many times. V usage is TRBV27 and J usage is TRBJ1-5; maybe TRBD1 (5 bases). Trimming left V 2 bases short and J 9 bases short, with 14 bases between. This CDR3 has 14 residues. The germline CDR1 and CDR2 sequences are MNHEY and SMNVEV (reference sequence). The CDR3 DNA is TGTGCCAGCAGTTTACAGCAGGGAGGCCGGCCCCAGCATTTT. Its translation: CASSLQQGGRPQHF.

The chain couples TRBV30 to TRBJ2-3; D is undetermined. The germline V gene encodes CDR1 GTSNPN and CDR2 SVGIG (reference sequence). This CDR3 contains 11 residues. Trimming left V 7 bases short and J 4 bases short, with 9 bases between. CDR3 region: CASPFADTQYF. CDR3 DNA sequence: TGTGCCTCCCCGTTCGCAGATACGCAGTATTTT.

The chain recombines TRBV19 with TRBJ1-1; D possibly corresponds to TRBD1 (5 bases). Trimming shortened V by 5 bases and J by 1 base, and 14 bases separated the two germline ends. The CDR3 is made up of 15 amino acids. Per the germline V gene, CDR1 is LNHDA and CDR2 is SQIVND (reference sequence). The CDR3 here is CASSPLGGENTEAFF. The CDR3, as DNA: TGTGCCAGTAGTCCCCTGGGAGGGGAGAACACTGAAGCTTTCTTT.

In regard to this clonotype: Lacking the conserved final phenylalanine or tryptophan, this CDR3 likely reflects a read error. This sequence joins TRBV20-1 and TRBJ1-6, with 7 bases identical to TRBD1. J gave up 7 bases and V 1 base, and 10 bases lay outside the gene matches. This CDR3 has 16 amino acids. CDR1 DFQATT and CDR2 SNEGSKA come from the germline V gene (reference sequence). DNA of the CDR3: TGCAGTGCTAGAGCTCCCGACAGGGCGGGGAATTCACCCCTCCACCTT. This codes for CSARAPDRAGNSPLHL.

This clonotype was counted at least ten times. This rearrangement joins TRBV12-3 or TRBV12-4 to TRBJ1-2; TRBD1 matches at 11 bases. J was trimmed by 10 bases and V by 7 bases; bases with no gene match: 14. The CDR3 contains 15 residues. CDR3 nucleotides: TGTGCCAGCACCTTTTGGGGGGACAGGGGGATAGACTACACCTTC. Protein sequence: CASTFWGDRGIDYTF.

On this clonotype itself: This CDR3 fails to terminate in the conserved phenylalanine or tryptophan, so it likely reflects a read error. The chain recombines TRBV3-1 with TRBJ2-1, with D tentatively TRBD2 (5 bases). Germline values: CDR1 LGHDT, CDR2 YNNKEL (reference sequence). This CDR3 is 17 amino acids long. V was cut by 4 bases and J by 0 bases, with 16 bases left in between. DNA for the CDR3: TGTGCCAGCAGCCCCCGGGGAAGGGAAAGCTCCTACAATGAGCAGTTCCTC. As protein: CASSPRGRESSYNEQFL.

CDR3 region: CSVLGLAGSYNEQFF. The CDR3 DNA reads TGCAGCGTCCTTGGGCTAGCGGGCTCCTACAATGAGCAGTTCTTC. This chain uses TRBV29-1 with TRBJ2-1; TRBD2 matches 8 bases. CDR1 is SQVTM and CDR2 is ANQGSEA in the germline V gene. The CDR3 consists of 15 residues. With V trimmed by 6 bases and J by 0 bases, 7 bases remained unmatched.

This clonotype occurred many times. This sequence joins TRBV7-6 and TRBJ2-5; TRBD2 agrees at 7 bases. The CDR3 is made up of 15 amino acids. Germline V gene sequence: CDR1 SGHVS, CDR2 FNYEAQ. Trimming removed 5 bases from V and 4 bases from J; junction bases left unmatched: 10. CDR3 loop: CASSRDYSVRETQYF. As DNA, the CDR3 is TGTGCCAGCAGCCGGGACTATTCTGTACGAGAGACCCAGTACTTC.

J is TRBJ2-7 and V is TRBV4-3; tentatively, D is TRBD2 (5 bases). This CDR3 has 13 amino acids. V lost 0 bases and J lost 7, with 10 bases in between. The germline gives CDR1 LGHNA, CDR2 YSLEER. The DNA for the CDR3 is TGCGCCAGCAGCCAAGATAGTCCGGGAGAGCAGTACTTC. Its translation is CASSQDSPGEQYF.

The chain employs TRBV27 and TRBJ2-7; a possible D gene is TRBD2 (6 bases). Germline CDR1 reads MNHEY; CDR2 reads SMNVEV (reference sequence). Trimming removed 6 bases at V and 6 bases at J, with 15 bases between. This CDR3 is 13 amino acids long. The CDR3 region is CASRPSGTPEQYF. The CDR3 region has the DNA TGTGCCAGCAGACCTTCCGGGACTCCCGAGCAGTACTTC.

This clonotype came up many times. J is TRBJ2-5 and V is TRBV24-1, with 8 bases fitting TRBD1. The V gene's germline CDR1 is KGHDR and CDR2 SFDVKD. The CDR3 is 16 residues long. J gave up 2 bases and V 2 bases, and 6 bases lay outside the gene matches. CDR3 nucleotide sequence: TGTGCCACCAGTGATTCTGCAGGGGGCTCGCAAGAGACCCAGTACTTC. Protein: CATSDSAGGSQETQYF.

This clonotype appeared a single time. V gene TRBV9 combines with J gene TRBJ2-7; no clear D gene. The germline CDR1 and CDR2 sequences are SGDLS and YYNGEE. The length of the CDR3 is 15 residues. Trimming shortened V by 6 bases and J by 5 bases, and 21 bases separated the two germline ends. The CDR3 reads CASNPMGSSGHEQYF. In nucleotides, the CDR3 is TGTGCCAGCAACCCAATGGGCTCCTCCGGCCACGAGCAGTACTTC.

The chain combines TRBV20-1 with TRBJ2-7, with D unclear. V was clipped by 4 bases and J by 4 bases, with 11 bases between them. The CDR3 consists of 12 residues. CDR1 and CDR2 from the germline V gene are DFQATT and SNEGSKA (reference sequence). Here the CDR3 reads CSANPLGYEQYF. The DNA for the CDR3 is TGCAGTGCTAATCCGCTGGGGTACGAGCAGTACTTC.

This chain links TRBV5-1 with TRBJ2-3, with TRBD1 identical over 8 bases. J lost 6 bases, V lost 4 bases, and 4 bases had no gene match. Per germline, CDR1 SGHRS and CDR2 YFSETQ. CDR3 length: 13 amino acids. The CDR3 loop reads CASSIGQGDTQYF. CDR3 DNA: TGCGCCAGCAGCATCGGACAGGGTGATACGCAGTATTTT.

In DNA form, the CDR3 reads TGTGCCAGCGGAAGTGCGGATTCACCCCTCCACTTT. Residues: CASGSADSPLHF. The rearrangement joins TRBV6-5 to TRBJ1-6, with D unresolved. CDR3 length: 12 residues. CDR1 MNHEY and CDR2 SVGAGI come from the germline V gene. Trimming removed 8 bases at V and 8 bases at J, with 10 bases between.

The table lists this clonotype with a few counts. V usage is TRBV15 and J usage is TRBJ2-1, with 9 bases fitting TRBD1. The CDR3 extends over 16 amino acids. Germline V lookup: CDR1 LNHNV, CDR2 YYDKDF (reference sequence). V was clipped by 3 bases and J by 4 bases; unmatched bases: 7. The CDR3 coding sequence is TGTGCCACCAGCAGTTACACCGGGACAGGGTACAATGAGCAGTTCTTC. It is translated as CATSSYTGTGYNEQFF.

This clonotype was observed once. This likely comes from a read error, as the CDR3 has no conserved phenylalanine or tryptophan at its end. The rearrangement links TRBV20-1 to TRBJ1-5; tentatively, D is TRBD1 (6 bases). The CDR3 totals 16 residues. The germline V gene encodes CDR1 DFQATT and CDR2 SNEGSKA (reference sequence). DNA of the CDR3: TGCTGTGCTAGATCCAAGGGGGATTGGAGCAATCAGCCCCAGCATCTT. This gives the protein CCARSKGDWSNQPQHL.

This clonotype was picked up many times. This chain uses TRBV7-4 with TRBJ2-7; 11 nucleotides line up with TRBD2. The CDR3 consists of 17 residues. The V and J ends lost 2 bases and 4 bases, in that order; junction bases with no gene match: 10. Per germline, CDR1 SGHVT and CDR2 SQSDAQ. The CDR3 DNA sequence: TGTGCCAGCAGCTTATCGGTCCGACTAGCGGGATATTACGAGCAGTACTTC. Amino acids: CASSLSVRLAGYYEQYF.

The rearrangement uses TRBV7-9 and TRBJ2-1, with TRBD2 as a possible D gene (6 bases). This CDR3 contains 16 residues. Germline V gene lookup returns CDR1 SEHNR and CDR2 FQNEAQ (reference sequence). V lost 1 base, J lost 2 bases, and 12 bases lay in between. CDR3 nucleotides: TGTGCCAGCAGCTTAGGCGGGACCGCGGCCTACAATGAGCAGTTCTTC. Translating it yields CASSLGGTAAYNEQFF. The complete variable domain, with remaining parts taken from reference TRBV7-9 and TRBJ2-1, reads DTGVSQNPRHKITKRGQNVTFRCDPISEHNRLYWYRQTLGQGPEFLTYFQNEAQLEKSRLLSDRFSAERPKGSFSTLEIQRTEQGDSAMYLCASSLGGTAAYNEQFFGPGTRLTVL.

This clonotype appeared a few times. The chain recombines TRBV25-1 with TRBJ2-7; D is possibly TRBD1 or TRBD2 (6 bases each). The germline V gene encodes CDR1 MGHDK and CDR2 SYGVNS. The CDR3 totals 15 residues. Trimming left V 4 bases short and J 3 bases short, with 16 bases between. CDR3 sequence: CASSGTGARYYEQYF. Written as DNA, the CDR3 is TGTGCCAGCAGTGGCACGGGGGCGCGGTACTACGAGCAGTACTTC.

This clonotype was observed at least ten times. The J gene is TRBJ2-1, the V gene TRBV6-1, with 7 bases that match TRBD1. J lost 4 bases, V lost 1 base, and 4 bases had no gene match. This CDR3 region has 15 residues. CDR1 is MNHNS and CDR2 is SASEGT in the germline V gene. CDR3: CASSEDWGQYNEQFF. The CDR3, as DNA: TGTGCCAGCAGTGAAGATTGGGGACAGTACAATGAGCAGTTCTTC.

This clonotype was recorded many times. The V gene is TRBV30, the J gene TRBJ1-1, with a tentative D call TRBD1 (6 bases). CDR1 and CDR2 from the germline V gene are GTSNPN and SVGIG (reference sequence). V lost 3 bases to trimming and J lost 5 bases, with 7 bases between them. The CDR3 sequence is 11 residues long. Here the CDR3 reads CAWSQGTEAFF. CDR3 DNA sequence: TGTGCCTGGAGCCAGGGGACTGAAGCTTTCTTT.